These T cell receptor beta chains were read from a single sample in a study of blood T cell repertoires in COVID-19. TCRdb keeps only in-frame clones here, not all; method: immunoSEQ multiplex PCR. Of about 250,000 clones listed, about nine tenths are singletons. The sequenced sample consisted of PBMCs or T cells enriched from blood (not recorded which). Receptors originate from a man younger than 35 who had recovered from COVID-19. CDR3s include the opening cysteine and the closing phenylalanine or tryptophan. D genes are given only for firm matches. Where a row states a size, it is once, few, many or the class of an expanded clone; other rows omit it.

j_call clone_size v_call d_call cdr3_aa cdr3_nt
TRBJ2-7 once TRBV10-1 NA CASRPEGRGPTYEQYF TGCGCCAGCAGGCCGGAGGGAAGGGGTCCCACCTACGAGCAGTACTTC
TRBJ1-2 NA TRBV12-5 TRBD1 CASGLGGQGGRYGGYTF TGTGCTAGTGGTTTGGGTGGGCAGGGGGGACGATATGGTGGCTACACCTTC
TRBJ2-1 NA TRBV9 NA CASSVGTLSSYNEQFF TGTGCCAGCAGCGTAGGGACTCTCAGCTCCTACAATGAGCAGTTCTTC
TRBJ2-1 NA TRBV7-9 TRBD2 CASSLSGGHRIF TGTGCCAGCAGCCTAAGCGGGGGGCATCGGATCTTC
TRBJ1-1 NA TRBV11-2 TRBD1 CASSSQTGKTEAFF TGTGCCAGCAGCTCTCAGACAGGGAAGACTGAAGCTTTCTTT
TRBJ1-5 NA TRBV18 TRBD1 CASSPGDRVSQPQHF TGTGCCAGCTCACCGGGGGACAGGGTTTCCCAGCCCCAGCATTTT
TRBJ2-3 few TRBV7-3 TRBD2 CASSPESERGLAGVKDTQYF TGTGCCAGCAGCCCGGAGAGCGAAAGAGGACTAGCGGGAGTTAAGGATACGCAGTATTTT
TRBJ2-7 NA TRBV11-2 NA CALYEQYF TGTGCGTTATACGAGCAGTACTTC
TRBJ2-3 NA TRBV7-2 NA CASSLQLGGGASDTQYF TGTGCCAGCAGCTTACAGCTGGGAGGGGGGGCATCAGATACGCAGTATTTT
TRBJ1-6 NA TRBV28 TRBD1 CASSLSQGAGSPLHF TGTGCCAGCAGTTTATCACAGGGGGCTGGTTCACCCCTCCACTTT
TRBJ1-5 NA TRBV19 NA CASNRVSNQPQHF TGTGCCAGTAACAGGGTTAGCAATCAGCCCCAGCATTTT
TRBJ2-1 NA TRBV19 TRBD2 CASSTLGSRGRAVSEQFF TGTGCCAGTAGTACGTTGGGATCTCGCGGGAGGGCCGTAAGTGAGCAGTTCTTC
TRBJ2-5 once TRBV18 NA CASSPRETQYF TGTGCCAGCTCACCCCGTGAGACCCAGTACTTC
TRBJ1-4 NA TRBV28 NA CASRDSVGYEKLFF TGTGCCAGCAGGGACAGTGTGGGATATGAAAAACTGTTTTTT
TRBJ2-7 NA TRBV10-3 NA CAISESIPGTYEQYF TGTGCCATCAGTGAGTCGATTCCAGGAACCTACGAGCAGTACTTC
TRBJ1-2 NA TRBV5-5 TRBD1 CASSGMTGGTYGYTF TGTGCCAGCAGCGGAATGACAGGGGGCACCTATGGCTACACCTTC
TRBJ2-1 NA TRBV19 TRBD2 CASSMREGLRNEQFF TGTGCCAGTAGTATGCGGGAGGGCCTTCGGAATGAGCAGTTCTTC
TRBJ2-1 NA TRBV24-1 NA CATSDLGQLEQFF TGTGCCACCAGTGATTTGGGGCAGTTGGAGCAGTTCTTC
TRBJ2-3 NA TRBV7-8 NA CASSSWTGITDTQYF TGTGCCAGCAGCTCCTGGACTGGAATCACAGATACGCAGTATTTT
TRBJ1-2 NA TRBV30 NA CAWSRAGLNYGYTF TGTGCCTGGAGTCGGGCAGGGCTAAACTATGGCTACACCTTC
TRBJ2-5 NA TRBV19 NA CASSIWGRGQETQYF TGTGCCAGTAGTATTTGGGGCAGGGGACAAGAGACCCAGTACTTC
TRBJ1-1 NA TRBV6-1 TRBD1 CASSVNRGWGPTEAFF TGTGCCAGCAGTGTCAACAGGGGATGGGGGCCCACTGAAGCTTTCTTT
TRBJ2-3 NA TRBV7-7 TRBD1 CASSSYFTGTGATDTQYF TGTGCTAGCAGCTCCTACTTCACCGGGACAGGTGCTACAGATACGCAGTATTTT
TRBJ1-2 NA TRBV5-4 NA CASSLRTDSYGYTF TGTGCCAGCAGCTTGAGGACAGACAGCTATGGCTACACCTTC
TRBJ2-1 NA TRBV7-9 NA CASSLTGEIYNEQFF TGTGCCAGCAGCTTAACGGGGGAAATCTACAATGAGCAGTTCTTC
TRBJ2-3 few TRBV4-2 TRBD2 CASSQVVSGTDTQYF TGTGCCAGCAGCCAAGTAGTTAGCGGGACAGATACGCAGTATTTT
TRBJ2-1 NA TRBV10-1 TRBD1 CASSESERGGGYEQFF TGCGCCAGCAGTGAGTCGGAACGAGGGGGCGGGTATGAGCAGTTCTTC
TRBJ2-2 NA TRBV2 NA CASSPKTGTGELFF TGTGCCAGCAGCCCGAAAACAGGGACCGGGGAGCTGTTTTTT
TRBJ1-5 NA TRBV4-1 NA CASSQVFGRHSNQPQHF TGCGCCAGCAGCCAAGTATTCGGGAGACATAGCAATCAGCCCCAGCATTTT
TRBJ1-2 NA TRBV5-6 NA CASSPRGGDGYTF TGTGCCAGCAGCCCCCGCGGCGGGGATGGCTACACCTTC
TRBJ2-5 few TRBV5-4 NA CASSPDYMGAKQETQYF TGTGCCAGCAGCCCCGACTATATGGGGGCCAAACAAGAGACCCAGTACTTC
TRBJ1-5 NA TRBV5-8 TRBD1 CASSSGQGYSNQPQHF TGTGCCAGCAGCTCCGGACAGGGCTATAGCAATCAGCCCCAGCATTTT
TRBJ1-2 NA TRBV28 TRBD1 CASSGGTGANPTYGYTF TGTGCCAGCAGTGGGGGGACAGGGGCCAACCCCACCTATGGCTACACCTTC
TRBJ2-7 NA TRBV5-4 TRBD1 CASSSGQGIAYEQYF TGTGCCAGCAGCTCTGGACAGGGGATCGCCTACGAGCAGTACTTC
TRBJ2-7 NA TRBV2 NA CASSEWEVYEQYF TGTGCCAGCAGTGAATGGGAGGTATACGAGCAGTACTTC
TRBJ2-2 once TRBV5-1 NA CASSLESGVNTGELFF TGCGCCAGCAGCTTGGAGTCGGGAGTAAACACCGGGGAGCTGTTTTTT
TRBJ2-7 NA TRBV3-1/TRBV3-2 NA CASSHDFLGPTYEQYF TGTGCCAGCAGCCATGATTTTTTGGGGCCAACCTACGAGCAGTACTTC
TRBJ2-3 NA TRBV6-5 TRBD2 CASSRGADTQYF TGTGCCAGCAGCCGGGGGGCAGATACGCAGTATTTT
TRBJ1-5 NA TRBV27 TRBD1 CASSRDRDQPQHF TGTGCCAGCAGCCGGGACAGGGATCAGCCCCAGCATTTT
TRBJ1-2 NA TRBV2 TRBD1 CASSELSPGQGAYGYTF TGTGCCAGCAGTGAACTTTCCCCGGGACAGGGAGCGTATGGCTACACCTTC
TRBJ2-1 NA TRBV3-1/TRBV3-2 NA CASSKSEAGNEQFF TGTGCCAGCAGCAAGTCGGAGGCCGGTAATGAGCAGTTCTTC
TRBJ1-6 many TRBV11-2 TRBD1 CASSLETGGYNSPLHF TGTGCCAGCAGCTTAGAGACAGGGGGCTATAATTCACCCCTCCACTTT
TRBJ2-7 NA TRBV10-1 TRBD1 CASRPQGASEQYF TGCGCCAGCCGCCCCCAGGGGGCTAGCGAGCAGTACTTC
TRBJ1-4 NA TRBV10-3 NA CAISGGQGNEKLFF TGTGCCATCAGTGGTGGGCAGGGAAATGAAAAACTGTTTTTT
TRBJ2-3 NA TRBV7-9 TRBD2 CASSTGLAGSTDTQYF TGTGCCAGCAGCACGGGACTAGCGGGCAGCACAGATACGCAGTATTTT
TRBJ1-3 NA TRBV7-2 NA CASSLTDGLSGNTIYF TGTGCCAGCAGCTTAACCGACGGACTCTCTGGAAACACCATATATTTT
TRBJ1-1 NA TRBV19 NA CASSTWTANTEAFF TGTGCCAGTAGTACGTGGACAGCTAACACTGAAGCTTTCTTT
TRBJ2-7 NA TRBV28 NA CASSSGGLLLEQYF TGTGCCAGCAGTTCAGGGGGACTGCTACTTGAGCAGTACTTC
TRBJ1-5 NA TRBV19 TRBD1 CASSVTGKESNQPQHF TGTGCCAGTAGTGTGACAGGGAAGGAGAGCAATCAGCCCCAGCATTTT
TRBJ2-1 NA TRBV30 NA CAWSVGGDNEQFF TGTGCCTGGAGTGTTGGCGGGGACAATGAGCAGTTCTTC
TRBJ1-1 once TRBV11-3 NA CASSSTEGAWRRNTEAFF TGTGCCAGCAGCTCGACTGAGGGTGCTTGGCGGCGGAACACTGAAGCTTTCTTT
TRBJ2-3 NA TRBV6-5 NA CASSFSVATDTQYF TGTGCCAGCAGTTTTTCAGTAGCAACAGATACGCAGTATTTT
TRBJ2-5 NA TRBV18 NA CASSPPSAGETQYF TGTGCCAGCTCACCACCTTCGGCGGGTGAGACCCAGTACTTC
TRBJ2-3 NA TRBV30 TRBD2 CAWSVLLRTGGASDTQYF TGTGCCTGGAGTGTACTCCTCCGTACCGGGGGGGCCTCAGATACGCAGTATTTT
TRBJ1-1 NA TRBV28 TRBD1 CASSLIQGEGTEAFF TGTGCCAGCAGCCTAATACAGGGGGAGGGAACTGAAGCTTTCTTT
TRBJ2-3 NA TRBV12-5 NA CASGQGSGDTQYF TGTGCTAGTGGTCAGGGATCGGGAGATACGCAGTATTTT